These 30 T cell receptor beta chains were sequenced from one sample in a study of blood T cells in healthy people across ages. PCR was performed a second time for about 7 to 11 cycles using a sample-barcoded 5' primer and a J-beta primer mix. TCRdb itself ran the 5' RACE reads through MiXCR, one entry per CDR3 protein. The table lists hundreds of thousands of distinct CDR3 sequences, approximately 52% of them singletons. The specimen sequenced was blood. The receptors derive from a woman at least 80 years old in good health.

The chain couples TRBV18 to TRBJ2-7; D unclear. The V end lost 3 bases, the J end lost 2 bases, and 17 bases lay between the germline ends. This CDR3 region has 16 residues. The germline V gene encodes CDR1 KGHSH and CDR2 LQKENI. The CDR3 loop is CASSPKVGIGTYEQYF. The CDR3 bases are TGTGCCAGCTCACCCAAGGTAGGAATAGGGACCTACGAGCAGTACTTC.

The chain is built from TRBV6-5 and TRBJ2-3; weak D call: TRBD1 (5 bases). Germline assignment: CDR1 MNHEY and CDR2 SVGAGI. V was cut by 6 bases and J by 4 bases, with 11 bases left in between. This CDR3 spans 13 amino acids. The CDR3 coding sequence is TGTGCCAGCAGACAGGTTATGCCAGATACGCAGTATTTT. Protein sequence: CASRQVMPDTQYF.

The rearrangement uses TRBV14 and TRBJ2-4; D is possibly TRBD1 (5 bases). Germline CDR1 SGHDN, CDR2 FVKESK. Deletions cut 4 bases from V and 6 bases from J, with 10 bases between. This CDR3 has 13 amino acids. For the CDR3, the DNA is TGTGCCAGCAGCCCCCATGACAGAAACATTCAGTACTTC. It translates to CASSPHDRNIQYF.

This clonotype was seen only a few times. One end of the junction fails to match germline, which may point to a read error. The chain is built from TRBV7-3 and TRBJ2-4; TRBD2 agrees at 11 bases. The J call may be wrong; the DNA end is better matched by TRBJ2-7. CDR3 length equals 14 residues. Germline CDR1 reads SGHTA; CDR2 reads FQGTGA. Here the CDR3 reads CASSLTSGSCEQYF. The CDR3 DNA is TGTGCCAGCAGCCTAACTAGCGGGAGTTGCGAGCAGTACTTC.

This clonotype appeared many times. CDR3 protein: CASSHGAVYEQYF. For the CDR3, the DNA is TGTGCCAGCAGCCATGGGGCTGTGTACGAGCAGTACTTC. V is TRBV2 and J is TRBJ2-7, with D tentatively TRBD1 (5 bases). The CDR3 sequence is 13 residues long. CDR1 is SNHLY, CDR2 FYNNEI, per germline. V dropped 6 bases and J dropped 4 bases, with 13 bases sitting between them.

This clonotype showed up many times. CDR3 nucleotides: TGTGCCAGCAGTTTGTGGGCTAGCGCCTACGAGCAGTACTTC. It codes for CASSLWASAYEQYF. V is TRBV12-3 or TRBV12-4 and J is TRBJ2-7; a possible D gene is TRBD2 (6 bases). The CDR3 is made up of 14 amino acids. V dropped 3 bases and J dropped 2 bases, with 11 bases sitting between them.

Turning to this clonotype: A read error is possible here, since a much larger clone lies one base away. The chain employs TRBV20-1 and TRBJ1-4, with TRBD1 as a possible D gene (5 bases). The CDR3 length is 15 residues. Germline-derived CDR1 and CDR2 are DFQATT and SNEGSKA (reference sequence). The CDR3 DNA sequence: TGCAGTGCTAGTCTCACAGGTTCTCCTAATGAAAGACTGTTTTTT. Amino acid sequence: CSASLTGSPNERLFF.

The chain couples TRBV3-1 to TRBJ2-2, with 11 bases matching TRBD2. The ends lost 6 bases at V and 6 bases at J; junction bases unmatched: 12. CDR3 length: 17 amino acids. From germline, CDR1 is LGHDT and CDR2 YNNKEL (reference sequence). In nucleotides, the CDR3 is TGTGCCAGCAGAAGCGCCGGGGCTAGCGGGAGGTCCGGGGAGCTGTTTTTT. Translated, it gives CASRSAGASGRSGELFF.

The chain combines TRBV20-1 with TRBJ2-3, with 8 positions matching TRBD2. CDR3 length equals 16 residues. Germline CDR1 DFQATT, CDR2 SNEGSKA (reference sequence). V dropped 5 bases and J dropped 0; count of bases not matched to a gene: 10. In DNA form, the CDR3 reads TGCAGTGCTTCCGGAGCGGGGGCCCTTAGCACAGATACGCAGTATTTT. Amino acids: CSASGAGALSTDTQYF.

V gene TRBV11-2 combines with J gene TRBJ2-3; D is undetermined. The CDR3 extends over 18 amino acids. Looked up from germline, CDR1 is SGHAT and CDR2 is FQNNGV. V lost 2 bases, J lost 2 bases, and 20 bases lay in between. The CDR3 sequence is CASSLFFQGSKPTDTQYF. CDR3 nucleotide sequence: TGTGCCAGCAGCTTATTCTTCCAAGGCAGCAAACCCACAGATACGCAGTATTTT.

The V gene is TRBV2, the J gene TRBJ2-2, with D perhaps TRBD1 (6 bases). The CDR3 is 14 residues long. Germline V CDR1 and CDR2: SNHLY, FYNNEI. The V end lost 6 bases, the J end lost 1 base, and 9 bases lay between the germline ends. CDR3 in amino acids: CASRGQMNTGELFF. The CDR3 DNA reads TGTGCCAGCAGAGGACAGATGAACACCGGGGAGCTGTTTTTT. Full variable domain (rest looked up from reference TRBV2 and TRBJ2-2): EPEVTQTPSHQVTQMGQEVILRCVPISNHLYFYWYRQILGQKVEFLVSFYNNEISEKSEIFDDQFSVERPDGSNFTLKIRSTKLEDSAMYFCASRGQMNTGELFFGEGSRLTVL.

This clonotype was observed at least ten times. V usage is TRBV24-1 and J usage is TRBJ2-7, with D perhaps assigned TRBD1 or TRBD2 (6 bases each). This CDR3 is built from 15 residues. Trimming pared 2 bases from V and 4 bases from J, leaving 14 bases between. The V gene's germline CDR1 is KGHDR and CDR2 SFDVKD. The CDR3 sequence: CATSDWAGGGYEQYF. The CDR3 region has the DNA TGTGCCACCAGTGATTGGGCAGGAGGGGGTTACGAGCAGTACTTC.

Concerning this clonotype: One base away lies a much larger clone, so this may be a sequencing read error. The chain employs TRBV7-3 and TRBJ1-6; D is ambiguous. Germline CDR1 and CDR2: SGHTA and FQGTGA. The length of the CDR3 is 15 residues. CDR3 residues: CAGSPASSYNSPLHF. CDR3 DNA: TGTGCCGGCAGCCCGGCCAGCTCCTATAATTCACCCCTCCACTTT.

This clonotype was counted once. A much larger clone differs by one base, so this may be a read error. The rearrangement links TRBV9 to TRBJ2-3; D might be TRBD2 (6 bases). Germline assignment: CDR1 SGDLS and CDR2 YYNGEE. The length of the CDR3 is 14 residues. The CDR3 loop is CARSVTSLGDTQYF. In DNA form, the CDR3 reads TGTGCCAGGAGCGTAACTAGCCTGGGAGATACGCAGTATTTT.

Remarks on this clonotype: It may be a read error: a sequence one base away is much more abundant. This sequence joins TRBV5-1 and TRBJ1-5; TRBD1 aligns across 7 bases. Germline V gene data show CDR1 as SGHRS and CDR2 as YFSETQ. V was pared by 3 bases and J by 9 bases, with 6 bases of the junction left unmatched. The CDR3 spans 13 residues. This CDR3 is CASSSQGGLPQHF. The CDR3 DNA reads TGCGCCAGCAGCTCTCAGGGGGGGCTGCCCCAGCATTTT.

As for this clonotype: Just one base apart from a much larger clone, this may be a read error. CDR3 DNA: TGTGCCAGCATTTTACTTCCCAATGAGCAGTTCTTC. Its translation: CASILLPNEQFF. The chain carries TRBV28 and TRBJ2-1; no clear D. Germline loops: CDR1 MDHEN, CDR2 SYDVKM. The CDR3 spans 12 residues.

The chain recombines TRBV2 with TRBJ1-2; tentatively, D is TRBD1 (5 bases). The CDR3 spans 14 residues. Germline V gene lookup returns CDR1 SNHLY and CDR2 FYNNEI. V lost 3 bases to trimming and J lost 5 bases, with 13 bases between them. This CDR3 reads CASSDGTLDYGYTF. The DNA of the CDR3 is TGTGCCAGCAGTGATGGGACTCTCGATTATGGCTACACCTTC.

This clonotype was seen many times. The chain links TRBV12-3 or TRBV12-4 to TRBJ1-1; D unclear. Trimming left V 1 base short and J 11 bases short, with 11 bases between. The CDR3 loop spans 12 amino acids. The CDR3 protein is CASSLGVYRAFF. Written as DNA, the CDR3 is TGTGCCAGCAGTTTAGGAGTATACCGGGCTTTCTTT.

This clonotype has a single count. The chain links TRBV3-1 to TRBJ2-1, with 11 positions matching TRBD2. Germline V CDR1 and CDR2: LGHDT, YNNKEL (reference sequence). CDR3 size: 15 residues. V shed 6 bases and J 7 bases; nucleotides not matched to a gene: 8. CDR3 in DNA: TGTGCCAGCAGTCTGACTAGCGGGGTTACGAATGAGCAGTTCTTC. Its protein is CASSLTSGVTNEQFF.

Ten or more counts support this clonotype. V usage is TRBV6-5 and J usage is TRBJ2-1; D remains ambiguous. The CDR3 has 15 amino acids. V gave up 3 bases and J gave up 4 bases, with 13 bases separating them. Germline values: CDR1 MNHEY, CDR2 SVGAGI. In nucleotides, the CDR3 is TGTGCCAGCAGTTATATCCAAATGTTATACAATGAGCAGTTCTTC. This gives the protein CASSYIQMLYNEQFF.

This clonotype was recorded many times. As DNA, the CDR3 is TGCAGCGTTGAGGGGGAAAACATTCAGTACTTC. This translates into CSVEGENIQYF. This chain links TRBV29-1 with TRBJ2-4; either TRBD1 or TRBD2 may supply D (5 bases each). V lost 3 bases and J lost 5, with 5 bases in between. The germline gives CDR1 SQVTM, CDR2 ANQGSEA. The CDR3 has 11 amino acids.

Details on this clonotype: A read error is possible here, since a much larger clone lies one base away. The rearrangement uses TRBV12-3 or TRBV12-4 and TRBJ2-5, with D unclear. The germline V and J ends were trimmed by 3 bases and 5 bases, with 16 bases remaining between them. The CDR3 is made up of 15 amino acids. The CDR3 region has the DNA TGTGCCAGCAGTTTGATCCCGTGGGTGACGGAGACCCAGTACTTC. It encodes CASSLIPWVTETQYF.

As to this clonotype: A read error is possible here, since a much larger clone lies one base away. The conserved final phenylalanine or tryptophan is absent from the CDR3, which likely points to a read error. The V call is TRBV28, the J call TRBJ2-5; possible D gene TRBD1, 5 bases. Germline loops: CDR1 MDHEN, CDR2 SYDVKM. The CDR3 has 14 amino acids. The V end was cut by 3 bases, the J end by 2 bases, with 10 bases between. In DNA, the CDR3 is TGTGCCAGCAGTTTCTGGCAGGGACAAGAGACCCAGTACTTG. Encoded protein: CASSFWQGQETQYL.

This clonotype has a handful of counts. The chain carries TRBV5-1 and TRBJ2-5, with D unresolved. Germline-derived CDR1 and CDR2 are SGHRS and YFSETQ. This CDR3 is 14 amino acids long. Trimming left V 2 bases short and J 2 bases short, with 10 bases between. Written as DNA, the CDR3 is TGCGCCAGCAGCTTCTGGAGTCAACAAGAGACCCAGTACTTC. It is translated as CASSFWSQQETQYF.

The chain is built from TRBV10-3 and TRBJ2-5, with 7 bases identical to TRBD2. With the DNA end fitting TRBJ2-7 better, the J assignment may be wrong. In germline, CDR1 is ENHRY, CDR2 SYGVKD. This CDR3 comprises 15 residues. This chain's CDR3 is CAISIGLGGPYEQYF. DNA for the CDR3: TGTGCCATCAGCATAGGACTAGGAGGACCTTACGAGCAGTACTTC.

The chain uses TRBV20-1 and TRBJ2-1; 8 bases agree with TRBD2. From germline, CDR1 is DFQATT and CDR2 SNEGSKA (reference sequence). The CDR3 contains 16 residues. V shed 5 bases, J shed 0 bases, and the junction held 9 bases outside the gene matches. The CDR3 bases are TGCAGTGCTCGCCTACTAGCGGCTAGCTCCTACAATGAGCAGTTCTTC. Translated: CSARLLAASSYNEQFF.

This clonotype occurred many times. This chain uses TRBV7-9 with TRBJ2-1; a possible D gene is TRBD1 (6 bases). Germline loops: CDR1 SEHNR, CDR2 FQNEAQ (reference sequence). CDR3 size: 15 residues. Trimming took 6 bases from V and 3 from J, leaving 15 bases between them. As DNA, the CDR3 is TGTGCCAGCAGACCTACAGGGCAGGGCTACAATGAGCAGTTCTTC. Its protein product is CASRPTGQGYNEQFF. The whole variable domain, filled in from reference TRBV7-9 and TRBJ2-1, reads DTGVSQNPRHKITKRGQNVTFRCDPISEHNRLYWYRQTLGQGPEFLTYFQNEAQLEKSRLLSDRFSAERPKGSFSTLEIQRTEQGDSAMYLCASRPTGQGYNEQFFGPGTRLTVL.

The CDR3 bases are TGTGCCAGCAGATCGACAGGGGGGCAGACCCAGTACTTC. Its protein product is CASRSTGGQTQYF. The rearrangement joins TRBV6-5 to TRBJ2-5, with 9 nucleotides matching TRBD1. The length of the CDR3 is 13 residues. CDR1 and CDR2 (germline): MNHEY, SVGAGI. Trimming removed 6 bases from V and 6 bases from J; junction bases left unmatched: 5.

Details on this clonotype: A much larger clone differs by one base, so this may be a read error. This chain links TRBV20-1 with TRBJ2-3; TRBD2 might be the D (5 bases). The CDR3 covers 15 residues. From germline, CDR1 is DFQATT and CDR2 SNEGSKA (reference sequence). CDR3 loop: CSARDFRSSTETQYF. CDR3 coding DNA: TGCAGTGCTAGAGATTTTCGCTCTAGCACAGAGACGCAGTATTTT.

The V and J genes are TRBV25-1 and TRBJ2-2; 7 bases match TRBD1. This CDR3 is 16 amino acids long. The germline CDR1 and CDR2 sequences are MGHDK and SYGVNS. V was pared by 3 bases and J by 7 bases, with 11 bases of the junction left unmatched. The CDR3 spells CASSEPGTVGLGELFF. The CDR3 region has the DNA TGTGCCAGCAGTGAGCCAGGGACAGTTGGGCTCGGGGAGCTGTTTTTT.